A selection of T cell receptor beta chains follows, all from one sample in a study of T cell repertoires in aging, cancer and after chemotherapy. Each CDR3 protein gets one entry after TCRdb re-called the multiplex PCR reads with MiXCR. The sample records 2,500 to 4,000 distinct CDR3 sequences, around 37% being singletons. The specimen was blood. The source of these receptors is a human donor with a solid tumor. Both conserved end residues are part of each CDR3. The order of the fields is D gene, J gene, V gene, clone size, CDR3 DNA, CDR3 protein. A D gene is named only where the DNA matches it firmly. Size is omitted from some rows. Given values are once, few, many or a class for expanded clones.

d_call: NA; j_call: TRBJ1-5; v_call: TRBV6-5; clone_size: few; cdr3_nt: TGTGCCAGCAGTCCGGACAGCCTTAGCAATCAGCCCCAGCATTTT; cdr3_aa: CASSPDSLSNQPQHF
d_call: NA; j_call: TRBJ2-7; v_call: TRBV19; clone_size: few; cdr3_nt: TGTGCCAGCTCACGAACAGATACCTACGAGCAGTACTTC; cdr3_aa: CASSRTDTYEQYF
d_call: TRBD1; j_call: TRBJ1-4; v_call: TRBV5-5; clone_size: NA; cdr3_nt: TGTGCCAGCAGACAGGGGAGGACTAATGAAAAACTGTTTTTT; cdr3_aa: CASRQGRTNEKLFF
d_call: NA; j_call: TRBJ1-2; v_call: TRBV20-1; clone_size: few; cdr3_nt: TGCAGTGCTAGGGAGGGGACGGTTGGCTACACCTTC; cdr3_aa: CSAREGTVGYTF
d_call: TRBD1; j_call: TRBJ2-3; v_call: TRBV6-4; clone_size: NA; cdr3_nt: TGTGCCAGCAGTAGACAGGGCTCGACAGATACGCAGTATTTT; cdr3_aa: CASSRQGSTDTQYF
d_call: NA; j_call: TRBJ2-1; v_call: TRBV6-5; clone_size: NA; cdr3_nt: TGTGCCAGCAGTCGGGACTCTTACAATGAGCAGTTCTTC; cdr3_aa: CASSRDSYNEQFF
d_call: NA; j_call: TRBJ2-1; v_call: TRBV6-1; clone_size: NA; cdr3_nt: TGTGCCAGCAGGTTCTTAAGAGGGTTGGGGAATGAGCAGTTCTTC; cdr3_aa: CASRFLRGLGNEQFF
d_call: NA; j_call: TRBJ1-1; v_call: TRBV5-6; clone_size: NA; cdr3_nt: TGTGCCAGCAGATTAAGTTGGGGCACTGAAGCTTTCTTT; cdr3_aa: CASRLSWGTEAFF
d_call: TRBD2; j_call: TRBJ2-2; v_call: TRBV11-1; clone_size: once; cdr3_nt: TGTGCCAGCAGCCCACTAGCGGTTAACACCGGGGAGCTGTTTTTT; cdr3_aa: CASSPLAVNTGELFF
d_call: TRBD2; j_call: TRBJ2-1; v_call: TRBV19; clone_size: few; cdr3_nt: TGTGCCAGTAGTATTAGCGGGGGTCTGATTAGGGAGCAGTTCTTC; cdr3_aa: CASSISGGLIREQFF
d_call: TRBD1; j_call: TRBJ1-6; v_call: TRBV6-1; clone_size: few; cdr3_nt: TGTGCCAGCTTGGGGGACAGGGGTTCTAATTCACCCCTCCACTTT; cdr3_aa: CASLGDRGSNSPLHF
d_call: NA; j_call: TRBJ2-5; v_call: TRBV24-1; clone_size: NA; cdr3_nt: TGTGCCACCAGTGATGGGGGGTCTCGAGAGACCCAGTACTTC; cdr3_aa: CATSDGGSRETQYF
d_call: TRBD2; j_call: TRBJ2-5; v_call: TRBV6-6; clone_size: NA; cdr3_nt: TGTGCCAGCAGGACACTAGCGGGGGAAGAGACCCAGTACTTC; cdr3_aa: CASRTLAGEETQYF
d_call: TRBD2; j_call: TRBJ2-2; v_call: TRBV27; clone_size: NA; cdr3_nt: TGTGCCAGCAGAGCGGGAGGGCGCGCGAACACCGGGGAGCTGTTTTTT; cdr3_aa: CASRAGGRANTGELFF
d_call: NA; j_call: TRBJ2-3; v_call: TRBV6-2/TRBV6-3; clone_size: NA; cdr3_nt: TGTGCCAGCCGATTGGGTAGCGGCTACACAGATACGCAGTATTTT; cdr3_aa: CASRLGSGYTDTQYF
d_call: TRBD1; j_call: TRBJ2-7; v_call: TRBV29-1; clone_size: large; cdr3_nt: TGCAGCGGATCGGGACAGGGTGGGTTCGAGCAGTACTTC; cdr3_aa: CSGSGQGGFEQYF
d_call: TRBD1; j_call: TRBJ1-5; v_call: TRBV10-3; clone_size: few; cdr3_nt: TGTGCCACAACAGGGGGAAGTCAGCCCCAGCATTTT; cdr3_aa: CATTGGSQPQHF
d_call: NA; j_call: TRBJ2-7; v_call: TRBV5-1; clone_size: NA; cdr3_nt: TGCGCCAGCAGCTTGGCCGAGGGGCTCGAGCAGTACTTC; cdr3_aa: CASSLAEGLEQYF
d_call: NA; j_call: TRBJ2-7; v_call: TRBV19; clone_size: NA; cdr3_nt: TGTGCCAGTAGCCAGACACCACTGGGATGGGAGTACTTC; cdr3_aa: CASSQTPLGWEYF
d_call: TRBD1; j_call: TRBJ2-7; v_call: TRBV19; clone_size: few; cdr3_nt: TGTGCCAGTAAATCGGGACAGGCATCCTACGAGCAGTACTTC; cdr3_aa: CASKSGQASYEQYF
d_call: NA; j_call: TRBJ2-3; v_call: TRBV6-2/TRBV6-3; clone_size: few; cdr3_nt: TGTGCCAGCAAGACAAGGACCAGAGGGGAAACTACGCAGTATTTT; cdr3_aa: CASKTRTRGETTQYF
d_call: NA; j_call: TRBJ2-5; v_call: TRBV18; clone_size: few; cdr3_nt: TGTGCCAGCTCACCCCTCGGGACGGTGGCTAGAAGGAGAGGAACCCAGTACTTC; cdr3_aa: CASSPLGTVARRRGTQYF
d_call: NA; j_call: TRBJ2-7; v_call: TRBV7-6; clone_size: NA; cdr3_nt: TGTGCCAGCAGCTTAGCTGATTCAGTGTACGAGCAGTACTTC; cdr3_aa: CASSLADSVYEQYF
d_call: NA; j_call: TRBJ2-3; v_call: TRBV6-5; clone_size: large; cdr3_nt: TGTGCCAGCAGGGAAGGGAGGCGCACAGATACGCAGTATTTT; cdr3_aa: CASREGRRTDTQYF
d_call: NA; j_call: TRBJ2-7; v_call: TRBV19; clone_size: few; cdr3_nt: TGTGCCAGTTCGCGAACACAGAGGGCCTACGAGCAGTACTTC; cdr3_aa: CASSRTQRAYEQYF
d_call: NA; j_call: TRBJ2-7; v_call: TRBV6-5; clone_size: NA; cdr3_nt: TGTGCCAGCAGTTACTCGACAGGAACCTACGAGCAGTACTTC; cdr3_aa: CASSYSTGTYEQYF
d_call: NA; j_call: TRBJ2-4; v_call: TRBV20-1; clone_size: NA; cdr3_nt: TGCAGTGCCCCACGGAAGGGATTAGCCATTCAGTACTTC; cdr3_aa: CSAPRKGLAIQYF
d_call: NA; j_call: TRBJ2-5; v_call: TRBV6-5; clone_size: NA; cdr3_nt: TGTGCCACCAGTTACTCCGCGACGGGGCGGGAGACCCAGTACTTC; cdr3_aa: CATSYSATGRETQYF
d_call: NA; j_call: TRBJ2-5; v_call: TRBV7-9; clone_size: NA; cdr3_nt: TGTGCCAGCAGCAACAGATCAGTATGGGAGACCCAGTACTTC; cdr3_aa: CASSNRSVWETQYF
d_call: NA; j_call: TRBJ2-6; v_call: TRBV27; clone_size: NA; cdr3_nt: TGTGCCAGCAGAGGGGGGGGGCTTCCCCGCTCTGGGGCCAACGTCCTGACTTTC; cdr3_aa: CASRGGGLPRSGANVLTF
d_call: TRBD1; j_call: TRBJ2-1; v_call: TRBV20-1; clone_size: NA; cdr3_nt: TGCAGTGCAAGGGGGCAATACTACAATGAGCAGTTCTTC; cdr3_aa: CSARGQYYNEQFF
d_call: NA; j_call: TRBJ1-1; v_call: TRBV29-1; clone_size: NA; cdr3_nt: TGCAGCTCCGGGACAAAGAACACTGAAGCTTTCTTT; cdr3_aa: CSSGTKNTEAFF
d_call: TRBD1; j_call: TRBJ2-7; v_call: TRBV19; clone_size: NA; cdr3_nt: TGTGCCAGTAGTAATAACATACAGGGGTCCGAGCAGTACTTC; cdr3_aa: CASSNNIQGSEQYF
d_call: NA; j_call: TRBJ2-1; v_call: TRBV18; clone_size: few; cdr3_nt: TGTGCCAGCTCACCACCGGAGATTCGGACAGTCTACAATGAGCAGTTCTTC; cdr3_aa: CASSPPEIRTVYNEQFF
d_call: NA; j_call: TRBJ2-5; v_call: TRBV20-1; clone_size: NA; cdr3_nt: TGCAGTGCTCAAAGAACAGGGCTGGAGACCCAGTACTTC; cdr3_aa: CSAQRTGLETQYF
d_call: TRBD1; j_call: TRBJ1-5; v_call: TRBV6-5; clone_size: few; cdr3_nt: TGTGCCAGCAGCCGGGACAGCCGGTATAGCAATCAGCCCCAGCATTTT; cdr3_aa: CASSRDSRYSNQPQHF
d_call: TRBD1; j_call: TRBJ2-5; v_call: TRBV12-3/TRBV12-4; clone_size: NA; cdr3_nt: TGTGCCAGCAGGACCCAGGGGGCCCAAGAGACCCAGTACTTC; cdr3_aa: CASRTQGAQETQYF
d_call: NA; j_call: TRBJ2-4; v_call: TRBV5-6; clone_size: NA; cdr3_nt: TGTGCCAGCAGCTTGAATCAGGGGCCAACCAAAAACATTCAGTACTTC; cdr3_aa: CASSLNQGPTKNIQYF